This T cell receptor beta chain was profiled in a study of blood T cells in healthy people across ages. With V trimmed by 4 bases and J by 2 bases, 5 bases remained unmatched. The CDR3 is 15 residues long. Germline V gives CDR1 SGHTA, CDR2 FQGNSA. This clonotype was found many times. For the second PCR, which ran for about 6 to 11 cycles, a sample-barcoded 5' primer and a J-beta primer mix were used. Samples each returned at least 2.5 million CDR3-containing paired-end reads. TCRdb processed the 5' RACE reads anew with MiXCR; each CDR3 protein has one entry. The sample has some 860,000 distinct CDR3 sequences; roughly 56% are singletons.

This receptor was obtained from a middle-aged man in good health. The source material was blood. The J gene is TRBJ2-7, the V gene TRBV7-2, with 10 bases fitting TRBD1. The CDR3 nucleotides are TGTGCCAGCAGCTGGGGCGGACAGGGGGCCTACGAGCAGTACTTC. This translates into CASSWGGQGAYEQYF.